Shown below are 5 T cell receptor beta chains from a single sample sequenced in a study of neoadjuvant anti-PD-1 for oral cavity cancer. This sample's time point: after neoadjuvant nivolumab, at surgical resection. TCRdb's table, derived via immunoSEQ multiplex PCR, lists solely in-frame clones and lacks some. Altogether around 13,000 clones are present, around 74% being singletons, with the ten largest covering 2% to 2.5%. This specimen was PBMCs, taken after nivolumab (anti-PD-1) treatment. The receptors derive from a person between 40 and 85 years old with oral cavity squamous cell carcinoma.

The gene calls are TRBV5-1 and TRBJ2-3, with D perhaps TRBD1 (6 bases). Between the trimmed V and J ends, which lost 6 bases and 1 base, there was a span of 12 bases. CDR1 is SGHRS and CDR2 is YFSETQ in the germline V gene. The CDR3 has 14 amino acids. The chain's CDR3 is CASKQGGGTDTQYF. CDR3 DNA sequence: TGCGCCAGCAAACAGGGTGGAGGCACAGATACGCAGTATTTT.

CDR3 residues: CASSFITGGYTQYF. As DNA, the CDR3 is TGTGCCAGCAGTTTTATTACGGGAGGATATACGCAGTATTTT. The chain is built from TRBV27 and TRBJ2-3; 7 nucleotides align to TRBD2. Germline V lookup: CDR1 MNHEY, CDR2 SMNVEV (reference sequence). The CDR3 consists of 14 residues. The J segment lost 7 bases and the V segment lost 3 bases, leaving 7 bases of the junction unmatched.

The chain couples TRBV5-1 to TRBJ2-1, with 11 bases that match TRBD2. Germline values: CDR1 SGHRS, CDR2 YFSETQ. Trimming took 3 bases from V and 5 from J; bases not matched to a gene: 1. The CDR3 runs to 14 residues. The chain's CDR3 is CASSWGLADNEQFF. CDR3 nucleotides: TGCGCCAGCAGCTGGGGACTAGCGGACAATGAGCAGTTCTTC.

This chain connects TRBV9 to TRBJ1-2; D gene uncertain. With 4 bases removed from V and 6 bases from J, the gap between germline ends came to 22 bases. This CDR3 region has 16 residues. Looked up from germline, CDR1 is SGDLS and CDR2 is YYNGEE. The CDR3 here is CASSTSSRFRIHGYTF. The CDR3 nucleotides read TGTGCCAGCAGCACGAGTAGCAGGTTCCGTATCCATGGCTACACCTTC.

The CDR3 protein is CASSQLMGEKQYF. CDR3 DNA: TGCGCCAGCAGCCAATTGATGGGGGAGAAGCAGTACTTC. The chain couples TRBV4-1 to TRBJ2-7; tentatively, D is TRBD1 or TRBD2 (5 bases each). There are 13 residues in the CDR3. The V and J ends lost 2 bases and 8 bases respectively, with 13 bases between them. Germline V gene lookup returns CDR1 MGHRA and CDR2 YSYEKL.